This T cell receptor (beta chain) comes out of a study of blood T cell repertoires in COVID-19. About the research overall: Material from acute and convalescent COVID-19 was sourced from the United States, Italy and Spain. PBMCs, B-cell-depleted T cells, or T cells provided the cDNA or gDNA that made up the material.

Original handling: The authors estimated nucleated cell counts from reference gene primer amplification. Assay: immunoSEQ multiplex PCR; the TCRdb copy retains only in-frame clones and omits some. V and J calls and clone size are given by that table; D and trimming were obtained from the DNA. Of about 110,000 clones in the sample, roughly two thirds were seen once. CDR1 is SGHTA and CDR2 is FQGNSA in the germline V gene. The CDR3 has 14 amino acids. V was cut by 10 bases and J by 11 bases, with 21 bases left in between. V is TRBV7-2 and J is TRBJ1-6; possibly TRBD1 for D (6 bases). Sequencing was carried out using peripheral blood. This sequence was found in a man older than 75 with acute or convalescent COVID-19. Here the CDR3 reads CATQPETGGTPLHF. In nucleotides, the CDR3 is TGTGCCACCCAACCTGAGACAGGAGGCACACCCCTCCACTTT.